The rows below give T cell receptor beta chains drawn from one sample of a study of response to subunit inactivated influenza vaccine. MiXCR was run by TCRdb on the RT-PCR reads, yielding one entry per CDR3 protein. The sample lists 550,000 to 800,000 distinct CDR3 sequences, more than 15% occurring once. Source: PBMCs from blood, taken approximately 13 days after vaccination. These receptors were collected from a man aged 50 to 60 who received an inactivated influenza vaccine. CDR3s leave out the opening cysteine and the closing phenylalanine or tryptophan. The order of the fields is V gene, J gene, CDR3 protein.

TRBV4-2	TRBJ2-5	ASSQERVIGGGHQETQY
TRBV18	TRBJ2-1	ASSPPRRMRNNEQF
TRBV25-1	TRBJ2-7	ASRGTGGPYEQY
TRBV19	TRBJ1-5	ASSTEFNQPQH
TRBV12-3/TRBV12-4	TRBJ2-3	ASSSVGSVATDTQY
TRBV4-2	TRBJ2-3	ASSRTGDSGGVVY
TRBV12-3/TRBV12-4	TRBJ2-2	ASSPLLAGGSRELF
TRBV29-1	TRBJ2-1	SVAPGGGALNEQF
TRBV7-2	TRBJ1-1	ASSLVGRQNTEAF
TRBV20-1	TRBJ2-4	SAEIGGRKNIQY
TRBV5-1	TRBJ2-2	VSSLEVVANTGELF
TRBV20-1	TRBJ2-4	SAPHRAKNIQY
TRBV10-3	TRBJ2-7	ADPRLWEPPTFSYEQY
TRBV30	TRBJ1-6	AWSLEQGGTPLH
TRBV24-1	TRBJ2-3	ATSDSGPSLGTDTQY
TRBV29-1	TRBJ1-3	SVKQGGNTIY
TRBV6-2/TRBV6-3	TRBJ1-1	ASSQQWNTEAF
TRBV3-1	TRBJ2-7	ASSQSFGDTFPYEQY
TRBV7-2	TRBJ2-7	ASSKQTGGVYEQY
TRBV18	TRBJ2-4	ASSPFDRAKNIQY
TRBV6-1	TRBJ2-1	ASSPLQGNEQF
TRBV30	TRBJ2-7	AWSVRLGDEQY
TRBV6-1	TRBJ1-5	ASSKTGINQPQH
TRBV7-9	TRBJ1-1	ASSRHQRQGTEAF
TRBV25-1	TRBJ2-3	ASSELTSGATDTQY
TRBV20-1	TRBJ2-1	SAIGIDQTYNEQF
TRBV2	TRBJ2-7	ASRGDRGPYEQY
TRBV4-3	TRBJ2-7	ASSQGQGVSYEQY
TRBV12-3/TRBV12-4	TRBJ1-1	ASSTGEAEAF
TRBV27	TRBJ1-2	ASSPLSKYGGYT
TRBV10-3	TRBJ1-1	ALSPGQGAVTEAF
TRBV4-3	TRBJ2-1	ASSQVRDRKINEQF
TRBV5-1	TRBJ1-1	ASKLGEQGAAF
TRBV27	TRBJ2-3	ASSLKGEGDTQY
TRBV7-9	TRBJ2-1	ASSSGYGGGLHNEQF